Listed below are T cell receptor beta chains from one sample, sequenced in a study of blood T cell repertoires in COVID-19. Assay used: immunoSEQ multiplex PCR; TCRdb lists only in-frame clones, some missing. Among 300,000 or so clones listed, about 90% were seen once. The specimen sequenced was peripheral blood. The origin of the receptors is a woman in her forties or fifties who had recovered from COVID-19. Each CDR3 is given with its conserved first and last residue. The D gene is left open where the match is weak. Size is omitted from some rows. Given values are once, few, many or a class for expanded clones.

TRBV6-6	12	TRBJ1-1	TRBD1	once	TGTGCCAGCAGTACTCGGGACAGGGAAGCTTTCTTT	CASSTRDREAFF
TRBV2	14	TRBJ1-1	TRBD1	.	TGTGCCAGCAGGGAGACAGGGTTTAGCACTGAAGCTTTCTTT	CASRETGFSTEAFF
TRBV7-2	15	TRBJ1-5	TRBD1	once	TGTGCCAGCAGCCTGGACAGGTGGAGCAATCAGCCCCAGCATTTT	CASSLDRWSNQPQHF
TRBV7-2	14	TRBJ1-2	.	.	TGTGCCAGCAGCCTCCTGCAAGGGGACTATGGCTACACCTTC	CASSLLQGDYGYTF
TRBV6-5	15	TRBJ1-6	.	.	TGTGCCAGTAGGCCAGGGGCCTCCTATAATTCACCCCTCCACTTT	CASRPGASYNSPLHF
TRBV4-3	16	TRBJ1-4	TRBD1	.	TGCGCCAGCAGCCAAGATACGGGACAGGGCGGTGAAAAACTGTTTTTT	CASSQDTGQGGEKLFF
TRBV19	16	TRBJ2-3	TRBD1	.	TGTGCCAGTACCAGGACAGGCTCCGTGGGCACAGATACGCAGTATTTT	CASTRTGSVGTDTQYF
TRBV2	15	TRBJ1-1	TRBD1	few	TGTGCCAGCCGTGGCTTGCAGGGGGCGATCACTGAAGCTTTCTTT	CASRGLQGAITEAFF
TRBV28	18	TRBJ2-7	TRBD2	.	TGTGCCAGCAGTTCCTCTCGGGGACTAGCGGGGACTTTCTACGAGCAGTACTTC	CASSSSRGLAGTFYEQYF
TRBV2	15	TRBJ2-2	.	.	TGTGCCAGCAGTGAATGGGGGGGCGCGATCGGGGAGCTGTTTTTT	CASSEWGGAIGELFF
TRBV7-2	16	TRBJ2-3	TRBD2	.	TGTGCCAGCAGCACCCGGAGTGGGACTAGCGCAGATACGCAGTATTTT	CASSTRSGTSADTQYF